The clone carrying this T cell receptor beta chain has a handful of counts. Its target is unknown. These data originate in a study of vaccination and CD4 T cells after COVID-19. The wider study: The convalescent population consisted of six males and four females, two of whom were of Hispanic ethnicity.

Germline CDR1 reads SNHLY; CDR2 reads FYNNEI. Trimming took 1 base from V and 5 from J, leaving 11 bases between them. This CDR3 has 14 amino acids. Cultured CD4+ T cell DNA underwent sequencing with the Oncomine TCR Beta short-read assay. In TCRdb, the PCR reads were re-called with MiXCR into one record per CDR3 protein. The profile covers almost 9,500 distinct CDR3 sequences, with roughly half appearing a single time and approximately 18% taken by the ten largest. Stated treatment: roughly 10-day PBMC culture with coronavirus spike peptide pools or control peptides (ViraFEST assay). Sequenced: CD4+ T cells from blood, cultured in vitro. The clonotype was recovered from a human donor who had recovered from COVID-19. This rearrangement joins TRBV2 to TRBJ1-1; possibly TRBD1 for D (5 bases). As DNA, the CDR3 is TGTGCCAGCAGTGAAGGGACCAGGGCGACTGAAGCTTTCTTT. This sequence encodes CASSEGTRATEAFF.